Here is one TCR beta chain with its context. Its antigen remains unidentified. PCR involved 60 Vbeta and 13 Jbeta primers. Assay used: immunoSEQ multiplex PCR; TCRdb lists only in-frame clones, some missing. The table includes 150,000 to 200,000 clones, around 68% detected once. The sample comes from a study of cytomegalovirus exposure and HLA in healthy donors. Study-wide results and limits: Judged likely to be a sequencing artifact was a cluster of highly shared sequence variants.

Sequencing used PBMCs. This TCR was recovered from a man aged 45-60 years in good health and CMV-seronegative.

The CDR3 here is CASSMDSRGAYNEQFF. The CDR3 DNA reads TGTGCCAGTAGTATGGATTCGCGGGGGGCCTACAATGAGCAGTTCTTC. The chain joins TRBV19 to TRBJ2-1; 8 nucleotides align to TRBD2. Germline V lookup: CDR1 LNHDA, CDR2 SQIVND (reference sequence). The V gene end was trimmed by 3 bases and the J gene end by 2 bases; junction bases not matched to a gene: 6. This CDR3 region has 16 residues.